A selection of T cell receptor beta chains follows, all from one sample in a study of T cell changes during pregnancy in multiple sclerosis. TCRdb keeps only in-frame clones here, not all; method: immunoSEQ multiplex PCR. The table records under 75,000 clones, 91% of them present only once. The sequenced sample was peripheral blood, obtained in the first trimester of pregnancy. The receptors stem from a female donor with multiple sclerosis, enrolled in a pregnancy study. Each CDR3 is given with its conserved first and last residue.

12 | TRBJ1-2 | TRBV30 | CAWRGGDYGYTF
13 | TRBJ2-3 | TRBV30 | CAWNALATDTQYF
12 | TRBJ1-1 | TRBV19 | CASSILNTEAFF
13 | TRBJ1-1 | TRBV4-1 | CASSQDRNTEAFF
13 | TRBJ1-1 | TRBV9 | CASSVVSRTEAFF
16 | TRBJ2-3 | TRBV10-3 | CAISGLTGGSTDTQYF
13 | TRBJ2-7 | TRBV6-5 | CASRNTVADEQYF
12 | TRBJ1-2 | TRBV10-3 | CAISGLDYGYTF
17 | TRBJ1-2 | TRBV6-1 | CASSEQGRGAGNHGYTF
15 | TRBJ1-4 | TRBV30 | CAWSAPRGIGEKLFF
11 | TRBJ2-1 | TRBV4-1 | CASSAYREQFF
18 | TRBJ1-5 | TRBV5-7 | CASSLAGEDRFGNQPQHF
14 | TRBJ2-7 | TRBV5-4 | CASSLSGTTYEQYF
11 | TRBJ2-3 | TRBV5-4 | CASSHTDTQYF
16 | TRBJ1-5 | TRBV4-2 | CASSQERTGVGQPQHF
13 | TRBJ1-2 | TRBV6-6 | CASSYSSGDGYTF